The next 27 T cell receptor beta chains were all read from a single sample in a study of TIL therapy for anti-PD-1-resistant metastatic lung cancer. The time point here: pre-treatment sample, taken before nivolumab and TIL therapy. The immunoSEQ assay was v3. Data came from immunoSEQ multiplex PCR; TCRdb stores just in-frame clones and leaves some out. The repertoire holds roughly 11,000 clones, with around 80% as singletons. The sample was blood, taken at baseline. The receptor set was obtained from a person aged 25-80 years with non-small cell lung cancer.

This clone appeared once. The rearrangement links TRBV7-2 to TRBJ2-4; 9 bases map to TRBD1. The V segment lost 2 bases and the J segment 6 bases; nucleotides outside the gene matches: 5. In germline, CDR1 is SGHTA, CDR2 FQGNSA. CDR3 length equals 15 residues. The CDR3, as DNA: TGTGCCAGCAGCTTACAGACAGGGGGGCTAAACATTCAGTACTTC. As protein: CASSLQTGGLNIQYF.

J is TRBJ2-3 and V is TRBV5-4; TRBD2 aligns across 8 bases. J lost 2 bases, V lost 0 bases, and 5 bases had no gene match. CDR1 is SGHNT, CDR2 YYREEE, per germline (reference sequence). The CDR3 loop spans 16 amino acids. This CDR3 is CASSLGLAGLTDTQYF. Here the CDR3 DNA reads TGTGCCAGCAGCTTGGGGTTAGCGGGGCTCACAGATACGCAGTATTTT.

The chain carries TRBV27 and TRBJ2-7, with a weak D call TRBD2 (6 bases). V lost 3 bases and J lost 2, with 11 bases in between. Germline CDR1 and CDR2: MNHEY and SMNVEV (reference sequence). The CDR3 consists of 14 residues. The CDR3 loop reads CASSFRRDAYEQYF. The CDR3 DNA reads as TGTGCCAGCAGTTTTAGGAGGGACGCCTACGAGCAGTACTTC.

The V call is TRBV9, the J call TRBJ1-2; maybe TRBD1 (5 bases). V lost 6 bases to trimming and J lost 8 bases, with 23 bases between them. Germline loops: CDR1 SGDLS, CDR2 YYNGEE. This CDR3 is 15 amino acids long. CDR3 sequence: CASTRDPEGSLGYTF. The CDR3, as DNA: TGTGCCAGCACCCGAGACCCTGAGGGGTCGCTAGGCTACACCTTC.

The chain is built from TRBV4-1 and TRBJ2-2; tentatively, D is TRBD1 (6 bases). CDR1 and CDR2 from the germline V gene are MGHRA and YSYEKL. This CDR3 has 14 residues. The germline V and J ends were trimmed by 8 bases and 2 bases, with 12 bases remaining between them. The CDR3 region is CASSPGQNTGELFF. The CDR3 nucleotides read TGCGCCAGCTCCCCGGGACAAAACACCGGGGAGCTGTTTTTT.

In nucleotides, the CDR3 is TGTGCCAGCAGCTCTCCGCCGGGGGGACTAGCGGTAAACACCGGGGAGCTGTTTTTT. Protein product: CASSSPPGGLAVNTGELFF. This chain uses TRBV7-9 with TRBJ2-2; 11 nucleotides line up with TRBD2. Germline-derived CDR1 and CDR2 are SEHNR and FQNEAQ (reference sequence). This CDR3 is built from 19 residues. Unmatched junction bases numbered 12, after V lost 4 bases and J lost 2 bases.

The chain has TRBV4-1 and TRBJ2-1, with TRBD2 identical over 7 bases. The ends lost 3 bases at V and 1 base at J; junction bases unmatched: 3. This CDR3 is built from 15 residues. From germline, CDR1 is MGHRA and CDR2 YSYEKL. The CDR3 sequence: CASSQAGVSYNEQFF. In DNA form, the CDR3 reads TGCGCCAGCAGCCAGGCGGGAGTATCCTACAATGAGCAGTTCTTC.

V and J are TRBV5-4 and TRBJ2-6, with D uncertain. CDR1 and CDR2 (germline): SGHNT, YYREEE (reference sequence). CDR3 size: 14 residues. The V gene lost 5 bases and the J gene lost 0 bases, with 6 bases spanning the gap. CDR3 sequence reads: CASRHSSGANVLTF. The CDR3 DNA follows: TGTGCCAGCAGACATAGCTCTGGGGCCAACGTCCTGACTTTC.

The gene calls are TRBV27 and TRBJ2-1, with 9 bases lining up with TRBD2. Unmatched junction bases numbered 7, after V lost 6 bases and J lost 7 bases. The CDR3 spans 14 residues. CDR1 is MNHEY and CDR2 is SMNVEV in the germline V gene (reference sequence). For the CDR3, the DNA is TGTGCCAGCAGCCCAGGACTAGCGAGGAATGAGCAGTTCTTC. Translated: CASSPGLARNEQFF.

This chain joins TRBV6-5 and TRBJ1-1; 7 bases align to TRBD1. Trimming took 0 bases from V and 3 from J; bases not matched to a gene: 4. CDR1 is MNHEY, CDR2 SVGAGI, per germline. This CDR3 region has 15 residues. The CDR3 region has the DNA TGTGCCAGCAGTTACTCGATGGGGACAGACACTGAAGCTTTCTTT. Encoded protein: CASSYSMGTDTEAFF.

The chain has TRBV5-1 and TRBJ2-5; D uncertain. There are 13 residues in the CDR3. CDR1 is SGHRS, CDR2 YFSETQ, per germline. V was cut by 0 bases and J by 4 bases, with 7 bases left in between. CDR3 DNA: TGCGCCAGCAGCTTGGCTAGGTCAGAGACCCAGTACTTC. Translation gives CASSLARSETQYF.

The genes are TRBV10-3 and TRBJ1-2; no reliable D call. CDR1 is ENHRY, CDR2 SYGVKD, per germline. Trimming took off 3 bases at V and 4 bases at J, with 9 bases between the two ends. CDR3 length: 13 residues. As DNA, the CDR3 is TGTGCCATCAGTGATAAAAGCGGCTATGGCTACACCTTC. It specifies CAISDKSGYGYTF.

CDR3 sequence (DNA): TGTGCCGCACACCCTGAACTGAACACTGAAGCTTTCTTT. It is translated as CAAHPELNTEAFF. The chain combines TRBV10-3 with TRBJ1-1; D ambiguous. CDR1 ENHRY and CDR2 SYGVKD come from the germline V gene. This CDR3 region has 13 residues. V lost 11 bases, J lost 0 bases, and 13 bases lay in between.

V usage is TRBV6-5 and J usage is TRBJ1-2; 7 bases fit TRBD1. CDR1 is MNHEY, CDR2 SVGAGI, per germline. CDR3 length: 14 residues. The trim removed 4 bases at V and 2 bases at J, leaving 4 bases unmatched. The CDR3 spells CASSSLQGNYGYTF. The CDR3 region has the DNA TGTGCCAGCAGTTCCCTACAGGGGAACTATGGCTACACCTTC.

In its sample, this clone was seen a few times. The chain couples TRBV27 to TRBJ2-7; 7 bases agree with TRBD2. The CDR3 extends over 15 amino acids. Germline lookup yields CDR1 MNHEY and CDR2 SMNVEV (reference sequence). With V trimmed by 6 bases and J by 3 bases, 11 bases remained unmatched. The CDR3 loop reads CASSPSGRGFYEQYF. The CDR3 nucleotides read TGTGCCAGCAGCCCCTCGGGGCGGGGGTTCTACGAGCAGTACTTC.

This chain uses TRBV7-2 with TRBJ2-1, with a tentative D call TRBD2 (6 bases). Trimming removed 7 bases from V and 2 bases from J, with 15 bases in between. CDR3 length equals 15 residues. CDR1 is SGHTA and CDR2 is FQGNSA in the germline V gene. The CDR3 nucleotides read TGTGCCAGCACGCTGGAGGGCCGCACCTACAATGAGCAGTTCTTC. Translating gives CASTLEGRTYNEQFF.

The rearrangement links TRBV30 to TRBJ2-7, with 9 nucleotides matching TRBD1. The CDR3 contains 12 residues. Trimming took 7 bases from V and 6 from J; bases not matched to a gene: 7. Germline values: CDR1 GTSNPN, CDR2 SVGIG (reference sequence). CDR3 in amino acids: CASYRGRSEQYF. The CDR3 DNA follows: TGTGCCTCCTACAGGGGGCGAAGCGAGCAGTACTTC.

J is TRBJ2-2 and V is TRBV11-2; TRBD1 might be the D (5 bases). Looked up from germline, CDR1 is SGHAT and CDR2 is FQNNGV. Trimming stripped 4 bases from V and 11 bases from J, with 14 bases between. CDR3 length equals 13 residues. This chain's CDR3 is CASSYGAKTELFF. DNA for the CDR3: TGTGCCAGCAGCTATGGGGCGAAAACAGAGCTGTTTTTT.

The gene calls are TRBV23-1 and TRBJ2-7; D unresolved. TRBV23-1 is placed among ORFs of uncertain function. Trimming pared 7 bases from V and 4 bases from J, leaving 8 bases between. CDR3 length equals 11 residues. CDR3 bases: TGCGCCAGCACTAAGTTATACGAGCAGTACTTC. It yields the protein CASTKLYEQYF.

This clone was recorded a few times. The chain couples TRBV27 to TRBJ1-2; D is perhaps TRBD1 (5 bases). The CDR3 is 11 residues long. Trimming cost V 4 bases and J 7 bases, with 7 bases left between them. Germline CDR1 is MNHEY and CDR2 is SMNVEV (reference sequence). The CDR3 is CASSSGLGYTF. The CDR3 DNA is TGTGCCAGCAGTTCGGGGCTTGGCTACACCTTC.

This clone was seen a handful of times. The CDR3 sequence: CASSRVDRNTEAFF. The CDR3 bases are TGTGCCAGCAGCCGCGTTGACAGGAACACTGAAGCTTTCTTT. The chain recombines TRBV7-9 with TRBJ1-1, with a tentative D call TRBD1 (5 bases). The V and J ends lost 5 bases and 1 base respectively, with 11 bases between them. Germline loops: CDR1 SEHNR, CDR2 FQNEAQ (reference sequence). The CDR3 contains 14 residues.

CDR3 nucleotide sequence: TGTGCCAGCAAGGCGACGGCCTCGGGAACCGGGGAGCTGTTTTTT. It codes for CASKATASGTGELFF. The gene calls are TRBV27 and TRBJ2-2; D is perhaps TRBD2 (5 bases). The CDR3 length is 15 residues. In germline, CDR1 is MNHEY, CDR2 SMNVEV (reference sequence). Trimming pared 7 bases from V and 5 bases from J, leaving 17 bases between.

This rearrangement joins TRBV5-5 to TRBJ1-4; D call uncertain. This CDR3 has 15 residues. Germline CDR1 and CDR2: SGHKS and YYEKEE (reference sequence). V gave up 4 bases and J gave up 8 bases, with 18 bases separating them. CDR3 protein: CASSPQAQTAEKLFF. In DNA, the CDR3 is TGTGCCAGCAGCCCCCAAGCGCAGACGGCAGAAAAACTGTTTTTT.

The genes are TRBV18 and TRBJ1-2, with TRBD1 matching over 7 bases. This CDR3 is built from 19 residues. Germline V CDR1 and CDR2: KGHSH, LQKENI. J gave up 5 bases and V 3 bases, and 21 bases lay outside the gene matches. The CDR3 nucleotides are TGTGCCAGCTCACCGACCGCGAAGACAGGGTTTGACTTTGGGTATGGCTACACCTTC. Its translation: CASSPTAKTGFDFGYGYTF. The full variable domain, its missing parts supplied by reference TRBV18 and TRBJ1-2, is NAGVMQNPRHLVRRRGQEARLRCSPMKGHSHVYWYRQLPEEGLKFMVYLQKENIIDESGMPKERFSAEFPKEGPSILRIQQVVRGDSAAYFCASSPTAKTGFDFGYGYTFGSGTRLTVV.

This clone has just a few counts. J is TRBJ2-7 and V is TRBV4-1; D remains unclear. The CDR3 runs 12 residues. V lost 1 base to trimming and J lost 6 bases, with 7 bases between them. Germline CDR1 reads MGHRA; CDR2 reads YSYEKL. CDR3 sequence reads: CASSQVPGEQYF. CDR3 nucleotide sequence: TGCGCCAGCAGCCAAGTGCCGGGCGAGCAGTACTTC.

The chain has TRBV30 and TRBJ1-1; a possible D gene is TRBD1 (6 bases). Germline V gene lookup returns CDR1 GTSNPN and CDR2 SVGIG (reference sequence). The CDR3 covers 12 residues. Trimming removed 7 bases from V and 5 bases from J, with 14 bases in between. CDR3 residues: CASHRGATEAFF. In DNA form, the CDR3 reads TGTGCCTCGCATCGGGGGGCAACTGAAGCTTTCTTT.

The CDR3 DNA reads as TGTGCCAGTAGTATGGAATACACTGAAGCTTTCTTT. It translates to CASSMEYTEAFF. The genes are TRBV19 and TRBJ1-1; D gene ambiguous. Trimming stripped 3 bases from V and 3 bases from J, with 5 bases between. This CDR3 region has 12 residues. Germline V CDR1 and CDR2: LNHDA, SQIVND (reference sequence).